This T cell receptor beta chain appears in the sequencing data of a study of shared clonotypes between healthy human individuals. The study ran the assay at deep level. Sequencing was performed with immunoSEQ multiplex PCR; in TCRdb, only in-frame clones are kept and a portion is missing. The table lists about 330,000 clones, around 67% of them singletons, with 10% in the top ten. About this clone itself: Other DNA sequences in the same sample also yield this CDR3.

The CDR3 runs to 13 residues. Germline CDR1 SEHNR, CDR2 FQNEAQ (reference sequence). Trimming cost V 4 bases and J 8 bases, with 11 bases left between them. The J gene is TRBJ1-4, the V gene TRBV7-9; TRBD1 might be the D (5 bases). Sequenced: memory CD4+ T cells sorted from blood. Subset here: CD45RA-negative fraction. The clonotype comes from a man younger than 45 in good health. The CDR3 coding sequence is TGTGCCAGCAGCTCTAGTGGGGCCGAAAAACTGTTTTTT. It codes for CASSSSGAEKLFF.